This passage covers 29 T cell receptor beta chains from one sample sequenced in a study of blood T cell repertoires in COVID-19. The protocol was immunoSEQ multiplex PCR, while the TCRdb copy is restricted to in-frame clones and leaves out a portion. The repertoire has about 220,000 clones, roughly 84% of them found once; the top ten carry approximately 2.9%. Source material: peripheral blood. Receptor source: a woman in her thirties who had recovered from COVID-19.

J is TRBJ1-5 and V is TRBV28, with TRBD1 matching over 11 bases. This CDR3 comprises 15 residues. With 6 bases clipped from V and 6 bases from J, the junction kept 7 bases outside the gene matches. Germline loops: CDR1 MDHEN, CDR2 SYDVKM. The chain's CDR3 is CASSDGQGAIQPQHF. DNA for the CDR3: TGTGCCAGCAGCGACGGACAGGGGGCCATTCAGCCCCAGCATTTT.

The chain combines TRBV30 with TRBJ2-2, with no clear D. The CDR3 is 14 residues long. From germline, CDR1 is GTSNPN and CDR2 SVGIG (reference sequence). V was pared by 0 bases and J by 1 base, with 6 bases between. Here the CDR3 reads CAWSVRVNTGELFF. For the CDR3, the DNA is TGTGCCTGGAGTGTGAGAGTGAACACCGGGGAGCTGTTTTTT.

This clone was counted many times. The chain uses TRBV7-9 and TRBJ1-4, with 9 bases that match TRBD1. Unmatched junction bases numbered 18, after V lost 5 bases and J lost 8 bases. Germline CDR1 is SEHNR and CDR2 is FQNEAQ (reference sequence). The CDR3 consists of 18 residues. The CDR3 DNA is TGTGCCAGCAGCGTAAGACAGGGGGGACCTGTTGTGGGAGAAAAACTGTTTTTT. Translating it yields CASSVRQGGPVVGEKLFF.

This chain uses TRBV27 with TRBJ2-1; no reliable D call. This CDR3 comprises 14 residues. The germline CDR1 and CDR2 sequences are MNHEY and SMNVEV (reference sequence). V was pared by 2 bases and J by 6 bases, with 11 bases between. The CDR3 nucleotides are TGTGCCAGCAGTTTAGCTAACGGCGGCAATGAGCAGTTCTTC. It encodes CASSLANGGNEQFF.

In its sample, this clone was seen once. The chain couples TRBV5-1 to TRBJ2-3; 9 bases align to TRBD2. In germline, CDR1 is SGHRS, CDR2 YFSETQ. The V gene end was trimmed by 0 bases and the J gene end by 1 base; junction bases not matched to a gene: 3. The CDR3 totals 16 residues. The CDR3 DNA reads TGCGCCAGCAGCTTGGAATGGACTAGCGGCACAGATACGCAGTATTTT. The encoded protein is CASSLEWTSGTDTQYF.

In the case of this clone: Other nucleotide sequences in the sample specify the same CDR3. Written as DNA, the CDR3 is TGTGCCAGCAGCCTCGTGGGGGGCACTGAAGCTTTCTTT. Translated: CASSLVGGTEAFF. The chain couples TRBV28 to TRBJ1-1; tentatively, D is TRBD1 (5 bases). V was pared by 6 bases and J by 4 bases, with 12 bases between. The CDR3 extends over 13 amino acids. Germline V gene data show CDR1 as MDHEN and CDR2 as SYDVKM. The full variable domain, in which reference TRBV28 and TRBJ1-1 provide the parts outside the CDR3, is DVKVTQSSRYLVKRTGEKVFLECVQDMDHENMFWYRQDPGLGLRLIYFSYDVKMKEKGDIPEGYSVSREKKERFSLILESASTNQTSMYLCASSLVGGTEAFFGQGTRLTVV.

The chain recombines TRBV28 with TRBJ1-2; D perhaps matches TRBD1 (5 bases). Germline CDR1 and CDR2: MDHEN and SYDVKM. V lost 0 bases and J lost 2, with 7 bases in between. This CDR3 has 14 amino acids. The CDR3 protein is CASSLWGPNYGYTF. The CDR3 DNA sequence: TGTGCCAGCAGTTTATGGGGGCCGAACTATGGCTACACCTTC.

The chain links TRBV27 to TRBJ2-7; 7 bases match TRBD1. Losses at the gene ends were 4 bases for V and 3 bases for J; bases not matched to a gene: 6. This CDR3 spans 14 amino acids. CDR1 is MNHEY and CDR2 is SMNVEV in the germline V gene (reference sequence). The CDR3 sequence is CASSWARGSYEQYF. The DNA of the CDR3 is TGTGCCAGCAGTTGGGCCAGGGGGAGCTACGAGCAGTACTTC.

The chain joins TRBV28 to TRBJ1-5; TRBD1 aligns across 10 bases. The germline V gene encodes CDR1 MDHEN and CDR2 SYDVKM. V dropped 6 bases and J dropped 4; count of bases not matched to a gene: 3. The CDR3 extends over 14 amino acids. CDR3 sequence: CASRWTGGNQPQHF. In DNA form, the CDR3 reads TGTGCCAGCAGGTGGACAGGGGGTAATCAGCCCCAGCATTTT.

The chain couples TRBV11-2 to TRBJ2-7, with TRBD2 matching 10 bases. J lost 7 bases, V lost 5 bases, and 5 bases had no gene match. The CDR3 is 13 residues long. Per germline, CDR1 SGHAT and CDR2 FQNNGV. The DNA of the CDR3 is TGTGCCAGCAGCCTAGCGGGAGAGGGGGAGCAGTACTTC. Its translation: CASSLAGEGEQYF.

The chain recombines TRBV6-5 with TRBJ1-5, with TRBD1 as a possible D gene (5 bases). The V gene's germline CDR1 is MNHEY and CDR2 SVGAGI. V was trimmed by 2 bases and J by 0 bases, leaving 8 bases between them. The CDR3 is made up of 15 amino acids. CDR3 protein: CASSYLTDSNQPQHF. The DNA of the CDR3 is TGTGCCAGCAGTTACCTGACAGATAGCAATCAGCCCCAGCATTTT.

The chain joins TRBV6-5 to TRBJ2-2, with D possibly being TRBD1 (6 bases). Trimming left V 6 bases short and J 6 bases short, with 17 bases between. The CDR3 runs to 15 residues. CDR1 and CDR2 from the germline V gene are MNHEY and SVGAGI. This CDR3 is CASSPGRQGSGELFF. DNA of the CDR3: TGTGCCAGCAGCCCGGGACGGCAGGGGTCCGGGGAGCTGTTTTTT.

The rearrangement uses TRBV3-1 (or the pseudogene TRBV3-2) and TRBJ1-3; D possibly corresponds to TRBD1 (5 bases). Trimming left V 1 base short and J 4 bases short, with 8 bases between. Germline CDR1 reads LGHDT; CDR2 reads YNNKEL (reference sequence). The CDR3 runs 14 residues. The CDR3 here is CASSQGGTGNTIYF. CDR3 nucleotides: TGTGCCAGCAGCCAAGGGGGCACGGGAAACACCATATATTTT.

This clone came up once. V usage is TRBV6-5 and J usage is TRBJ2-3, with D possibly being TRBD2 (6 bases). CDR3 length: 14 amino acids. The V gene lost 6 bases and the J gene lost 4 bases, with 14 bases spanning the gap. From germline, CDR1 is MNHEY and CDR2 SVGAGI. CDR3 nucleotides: TGTGCCAGCAGCGTGGGACTCACGGCAGATACGCAGTATTTT. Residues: CASSVGLTADTQYF.

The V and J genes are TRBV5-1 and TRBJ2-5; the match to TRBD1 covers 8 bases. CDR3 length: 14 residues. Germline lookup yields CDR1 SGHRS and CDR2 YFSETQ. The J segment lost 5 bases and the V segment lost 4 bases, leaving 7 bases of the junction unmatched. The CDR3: CASSERTGFETQYF. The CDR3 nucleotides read TGCGCCAGCAGCGAACGGACAGGGTTTGAGACCCAGTACTTC.

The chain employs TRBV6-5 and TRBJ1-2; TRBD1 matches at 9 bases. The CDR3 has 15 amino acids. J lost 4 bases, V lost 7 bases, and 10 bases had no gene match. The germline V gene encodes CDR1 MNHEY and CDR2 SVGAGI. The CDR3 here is CASTMGTGRIYGYTF. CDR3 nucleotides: TGTGCCAGCACCATGGGGACAGGGAGGATCTATGGCTACACCTTC.

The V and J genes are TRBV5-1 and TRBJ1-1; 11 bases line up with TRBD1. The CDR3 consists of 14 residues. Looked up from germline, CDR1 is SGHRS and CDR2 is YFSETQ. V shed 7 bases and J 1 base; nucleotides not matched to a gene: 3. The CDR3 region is CASGQGAQNTEAFF. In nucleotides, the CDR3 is TGCGCCAGCGGACAGGGGGCACAGAACACTGAAGCTTTCTTT.

Here the CDR3 DNA reads TGCAGCGTTGGGCGAGAGGGCGGGGAGCAGTTCTTC. Protein product: CSVGREGGEQFF. V and J are TRBV29-1 and TRBJ2-1; D might be TRBD2 (5 bases). The CDR3 length is 12 residues. From germline, CDR1 is SQVTM and CDR2 ANQGSEA. Trimming removed 4 bases from V and 10 bases from J, with 14 bases in between.

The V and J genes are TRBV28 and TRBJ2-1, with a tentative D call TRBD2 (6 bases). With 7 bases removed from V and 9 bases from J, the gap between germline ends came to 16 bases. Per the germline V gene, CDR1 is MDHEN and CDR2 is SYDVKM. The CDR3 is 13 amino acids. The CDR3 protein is CASIPAGLSEQFF. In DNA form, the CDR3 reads TGTGCCAGCATCCCGGCGGGGCTTAGTGAGCAGTTCTTC.

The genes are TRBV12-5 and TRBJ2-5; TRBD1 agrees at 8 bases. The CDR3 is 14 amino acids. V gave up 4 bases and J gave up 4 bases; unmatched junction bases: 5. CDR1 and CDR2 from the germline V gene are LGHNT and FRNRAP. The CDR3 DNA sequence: TGTGCTAGTGGTTCCTCAGGGGGCGGAGAGACCCAGTACTTC. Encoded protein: CASGSSGGGETQYF.

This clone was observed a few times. The CDR3 nucleotides are TGTGCCAGCTCACCGACCGGGTCTCCAGATCAGCCCCAGCATTTT. This encodes CASSPTGSPDQPQHF. This sequence joins TRBV18 and TRBJ1-5; D is ambiguous. Germline V gene sequence: CDR1 KGHSH, CDR2 LQKENI. Trimming stripped 3 bases from V and 5 bases from J, with 14 bases between. The CDR3 spans 15 residues. Supplemented by reference TRBV18 and TRBJ1-5, the full variable domain reads NAGVMQNPRHLVRRRGQEARLRCSPMKGHSHVYWYRQLPEEGLKFMVYLQKENIIDESGMPKERFSAEFPKEGPSILRIQQVVRGDSAAYFCASSPTGSPDQPQHFGDGTRLSIL.

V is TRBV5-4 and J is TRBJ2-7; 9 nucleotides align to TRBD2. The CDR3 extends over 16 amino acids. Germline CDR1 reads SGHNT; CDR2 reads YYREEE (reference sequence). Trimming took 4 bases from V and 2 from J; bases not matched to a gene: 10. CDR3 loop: CASSRGRDVSTYEQYF. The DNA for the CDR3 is TGTGCCAGCAGCCGCGGGAGGGACGTCTCTACCTACGAGCAGTACTTC.

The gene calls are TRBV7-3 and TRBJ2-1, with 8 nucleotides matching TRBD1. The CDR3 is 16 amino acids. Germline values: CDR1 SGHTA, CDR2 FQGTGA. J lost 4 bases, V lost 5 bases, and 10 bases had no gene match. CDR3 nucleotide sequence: TGTGCCAGCAGCGAATTGGGGACAGGCCGATACAATGAGCAGTTCTTC. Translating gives CASSELGTGRYNEQFF.

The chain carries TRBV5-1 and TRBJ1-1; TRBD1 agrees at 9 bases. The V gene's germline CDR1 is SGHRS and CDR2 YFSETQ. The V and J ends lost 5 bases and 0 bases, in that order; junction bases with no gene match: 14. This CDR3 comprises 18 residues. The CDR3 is CASSTPGQGFLMNTEAFF. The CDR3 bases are TGCGCCAGCAGTACTCCGGGACAGGGCTTTTTAATGAACACTGAAGCTTTCTTT.

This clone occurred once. CDR3 coding DNA: TGTGCCAGCTCCCCGGACAGGGGCCGAGATACGCAGTATTTT. Amino acid sequence: CASSPDRGRDTQYF. The genes are TRBV18 and TRBJ2-3, with 9 bases lining up with TRBD1. Per the germline V gene, CDR1 is KGHSH and CDR2 is LQKENI. The CDR3 totals 14 residues. Losses at the gene ends were 6 bases for V and 5 bases for J; bases not matched to a gene: 6.

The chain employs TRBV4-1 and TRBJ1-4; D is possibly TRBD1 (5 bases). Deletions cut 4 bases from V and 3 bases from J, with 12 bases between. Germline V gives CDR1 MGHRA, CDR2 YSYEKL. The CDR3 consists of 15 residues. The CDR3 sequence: CASSRGPGANEKLFF. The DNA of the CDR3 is TGCGCCAGCAGCCGCGGTCCGGGGGCTAATGAAAAACTGTTTTTT.

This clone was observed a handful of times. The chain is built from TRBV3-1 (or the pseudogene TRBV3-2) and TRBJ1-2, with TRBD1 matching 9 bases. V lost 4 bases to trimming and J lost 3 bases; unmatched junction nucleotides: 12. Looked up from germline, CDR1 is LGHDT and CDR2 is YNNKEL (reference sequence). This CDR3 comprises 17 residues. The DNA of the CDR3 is TGTGCCAGCAGCCCCCTTGAGGGACAGGGTTTTGACTATGGCTACACCTTC. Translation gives CASSPLEGQGFDYGYTF.

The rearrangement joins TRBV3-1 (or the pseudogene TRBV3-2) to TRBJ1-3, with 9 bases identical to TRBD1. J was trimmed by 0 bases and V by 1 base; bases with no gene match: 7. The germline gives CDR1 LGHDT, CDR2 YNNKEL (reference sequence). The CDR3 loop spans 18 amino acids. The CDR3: CASSQVDRGVFSGNTIYF. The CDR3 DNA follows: TGTGCCAGCAGCCAAGTCGACAGGGGGGTCTTCTCTGGAAACACCATATATTTT.

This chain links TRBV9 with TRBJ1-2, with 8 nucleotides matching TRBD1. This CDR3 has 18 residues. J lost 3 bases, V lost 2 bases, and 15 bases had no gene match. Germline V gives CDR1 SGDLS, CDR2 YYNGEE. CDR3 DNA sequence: TGTGCCAGCAGCGTCTGGAACGGACAGGGACAAAGTGACTATGGCTACACCTTC. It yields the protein CASSVWNGQGQSDYGYTF.